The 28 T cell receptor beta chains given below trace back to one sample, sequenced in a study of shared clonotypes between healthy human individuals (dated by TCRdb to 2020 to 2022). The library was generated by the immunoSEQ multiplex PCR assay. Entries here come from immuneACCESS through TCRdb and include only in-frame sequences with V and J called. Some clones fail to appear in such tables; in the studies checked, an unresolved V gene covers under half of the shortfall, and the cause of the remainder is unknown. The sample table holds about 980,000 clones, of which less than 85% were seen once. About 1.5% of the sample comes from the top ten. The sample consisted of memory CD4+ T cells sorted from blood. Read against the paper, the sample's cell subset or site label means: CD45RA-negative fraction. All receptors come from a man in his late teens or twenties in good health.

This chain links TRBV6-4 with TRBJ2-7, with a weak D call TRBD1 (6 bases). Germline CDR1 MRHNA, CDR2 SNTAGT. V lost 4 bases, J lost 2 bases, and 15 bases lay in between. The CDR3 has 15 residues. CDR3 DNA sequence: TGTGCCAGCAGTGTACAGGGTCCGGTGACCTACGAGCAGTACTTC. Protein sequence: CASSVQGPVTYEQYF.

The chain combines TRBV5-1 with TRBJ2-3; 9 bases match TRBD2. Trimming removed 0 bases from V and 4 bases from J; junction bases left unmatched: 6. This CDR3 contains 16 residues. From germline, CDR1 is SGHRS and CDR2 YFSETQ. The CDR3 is CASSLVAGVMADTQYF. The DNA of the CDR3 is TGCGCCAGCAGCTTGGTAGCGGGGGTGATGGCAGATACGCAGTATTTT. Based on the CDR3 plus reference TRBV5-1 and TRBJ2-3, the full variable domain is KAGVTQTPRYLIKTRGQQVTLSCSPISGHRSVSWYQQTPGQGLQFLFEYFSETQRNKGNFPGRFSGRQFSNSRSEMNVSTLELGDSALYLCASSLVAGVMADTQYFGPGTRLTVL.

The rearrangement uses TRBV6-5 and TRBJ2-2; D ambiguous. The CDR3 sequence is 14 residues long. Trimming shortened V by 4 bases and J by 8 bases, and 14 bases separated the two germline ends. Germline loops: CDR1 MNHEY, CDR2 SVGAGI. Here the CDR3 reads CASSLTSFGGELFF. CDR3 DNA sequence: TGTGCCAGCAGTTTGACCTCATTCGGGGGGGAGCTGTTTTTT.

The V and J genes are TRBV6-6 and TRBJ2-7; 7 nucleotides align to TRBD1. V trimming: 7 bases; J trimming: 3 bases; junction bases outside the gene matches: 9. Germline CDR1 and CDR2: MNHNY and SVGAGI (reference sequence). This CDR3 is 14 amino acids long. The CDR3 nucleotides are TGTGCCAGCACCCCGACAGGGTCCCTCTACGAGCAGTACTTC. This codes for CASTPTGSLYEQYF.

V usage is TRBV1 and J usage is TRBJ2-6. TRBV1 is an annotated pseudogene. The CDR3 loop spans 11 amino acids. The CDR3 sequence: CTSSRANVLTF. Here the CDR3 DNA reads TGCACCAGCAGTCGGGCCAACGTCCTGACTTTC.

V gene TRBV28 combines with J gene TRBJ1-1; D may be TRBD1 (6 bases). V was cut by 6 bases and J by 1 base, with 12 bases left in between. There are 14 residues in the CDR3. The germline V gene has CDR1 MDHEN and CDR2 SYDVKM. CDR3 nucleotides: TGTGCCAGCAGGGCAGGGGATGCGAACACTGAAGCTTTCTTT. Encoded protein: CASRAGDANTEAFF.

In DNA, the CDR3 is TGTGCCATCAGTGAACGCGGGACTAGCGGGAACAATGAGCAGTTCTTC. Protein: CAISERGTSGNNEQFF. The V call is TRBV10-3, the J call TRBJ2-1; 13 bases fit TRBD2. The V segment lost 3 bases and the J segment 5 bases; nucleotides outside the gene matches: 4. Germline loops: CDR1 ENHRY, CDR2 SYGVKD. This CDR3 spans 16 amino acids.

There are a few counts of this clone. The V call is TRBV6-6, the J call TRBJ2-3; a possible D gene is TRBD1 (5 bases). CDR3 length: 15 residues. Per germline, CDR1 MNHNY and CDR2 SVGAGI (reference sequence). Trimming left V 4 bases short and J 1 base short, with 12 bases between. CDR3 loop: CASSWEGARTDTQYF. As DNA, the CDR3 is TGTGCCAGCAGTTGGGAAGGGGCCCGCACAGATACGCAGTATTTT.

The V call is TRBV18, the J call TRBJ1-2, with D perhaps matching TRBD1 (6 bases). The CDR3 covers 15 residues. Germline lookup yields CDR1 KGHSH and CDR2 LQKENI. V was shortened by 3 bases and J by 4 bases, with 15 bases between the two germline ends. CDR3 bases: TGTGCCAGCTCACCTGAGACAGGAGCAATCTATGGCTACACCTTC. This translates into CASSPETGAIYGYTF.

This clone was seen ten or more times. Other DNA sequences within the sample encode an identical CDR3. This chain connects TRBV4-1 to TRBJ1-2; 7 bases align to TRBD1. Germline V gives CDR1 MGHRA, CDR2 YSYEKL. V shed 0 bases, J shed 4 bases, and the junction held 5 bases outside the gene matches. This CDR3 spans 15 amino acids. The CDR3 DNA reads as TGCGCCAGCAGCCAAGAACGGACAGGCCCCTATGGCTACACCTTC. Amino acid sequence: CASSQERTGPYGYTF.

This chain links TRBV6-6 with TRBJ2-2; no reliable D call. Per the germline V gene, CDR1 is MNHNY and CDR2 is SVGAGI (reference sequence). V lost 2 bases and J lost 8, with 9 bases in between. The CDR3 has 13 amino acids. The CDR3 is CASSYTISGELFF. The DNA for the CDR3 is TGTGCCAGCAGTTACACTATCTCGGGGGAGCTGTTTTTT.

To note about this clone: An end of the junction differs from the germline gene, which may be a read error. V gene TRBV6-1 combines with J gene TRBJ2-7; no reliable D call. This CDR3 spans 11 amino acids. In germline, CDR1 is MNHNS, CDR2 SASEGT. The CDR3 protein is CASSLMASWDF. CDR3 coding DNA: TGTGCCAGCAGCCTCATGGCCTCCTGGGACTTC.

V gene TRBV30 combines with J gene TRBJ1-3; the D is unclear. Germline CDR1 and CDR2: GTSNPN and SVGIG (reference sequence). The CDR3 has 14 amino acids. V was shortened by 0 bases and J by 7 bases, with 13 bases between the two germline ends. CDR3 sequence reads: CAWSVPRSLNTIYF. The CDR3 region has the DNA TGTGCCTGGAGTGTACCACGGTCACTTAACACCATATATTTT.

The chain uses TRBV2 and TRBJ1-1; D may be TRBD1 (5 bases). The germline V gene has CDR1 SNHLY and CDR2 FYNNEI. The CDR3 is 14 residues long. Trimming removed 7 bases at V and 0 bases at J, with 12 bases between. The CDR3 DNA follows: TGTGCCAGCACCCCGAGGGGCATGAACACTGAAGCTTTCTTT. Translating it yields CASTPRGMNTEAFF.

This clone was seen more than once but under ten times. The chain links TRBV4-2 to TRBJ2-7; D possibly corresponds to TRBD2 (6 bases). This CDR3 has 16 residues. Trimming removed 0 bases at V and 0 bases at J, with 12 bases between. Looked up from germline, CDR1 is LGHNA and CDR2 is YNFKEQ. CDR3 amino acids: CASSQEPGGYSYEQYF. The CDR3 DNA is TGTGCCAGCAGCCAAGAGCCCGGGGGATACTCCTACGAGCAGTACTTC.

The CDR3, as DNA: TGTGCCAGTAGTATCGGACAGGGGGCCGACAATGAGCAGTTCTTC. Encoded protein: CASSIGQGADNEQFF. V and J are TRBV19 and TRBJ2-1, with 11 bases fitting TRBD1. Per the germline V gene, CDR1 is LNHDA and CDR2 is SQIVND (reference sequence). The length of the CDR3 is 15 residues. V trimming: 3 bases; J trimming: 5 bases; junction bases outside the gene matches: 3.

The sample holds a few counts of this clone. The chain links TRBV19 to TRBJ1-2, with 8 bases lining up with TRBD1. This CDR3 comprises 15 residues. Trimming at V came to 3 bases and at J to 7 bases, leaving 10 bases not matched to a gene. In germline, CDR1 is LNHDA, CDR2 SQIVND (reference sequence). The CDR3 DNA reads TGTGCCAGTAGTATTAGCGGGACAGGTCCCGTTGGCTACACCTTC. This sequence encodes CASSISGTGPVGYTF.

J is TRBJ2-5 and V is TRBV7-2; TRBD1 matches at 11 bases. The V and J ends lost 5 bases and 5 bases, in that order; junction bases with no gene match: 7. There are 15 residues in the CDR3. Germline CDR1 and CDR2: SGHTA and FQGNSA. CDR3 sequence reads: CASSDRTGGWETQYF. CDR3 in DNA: TGTGCCAGCAGCGATCGGACAGGGGGCTGGGAGACCCAGTACTTC.

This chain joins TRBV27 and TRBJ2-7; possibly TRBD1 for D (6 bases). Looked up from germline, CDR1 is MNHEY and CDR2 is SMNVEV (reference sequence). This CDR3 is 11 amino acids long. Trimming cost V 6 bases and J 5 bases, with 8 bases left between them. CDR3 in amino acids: CASRGQNEQYF. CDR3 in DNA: TGTGCCAGCAGGGGACAAAACGAGCAGTACTTC.

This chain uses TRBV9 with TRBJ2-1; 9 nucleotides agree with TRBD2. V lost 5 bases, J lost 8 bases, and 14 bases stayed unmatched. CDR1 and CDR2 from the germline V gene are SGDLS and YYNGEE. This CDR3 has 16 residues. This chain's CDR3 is CASSAEVVAGVHEQFF. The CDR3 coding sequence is TGTGCCAGCAGTGCCGAAGTTGTAGCGGGAGTTCATGAGCAGTTCTTC. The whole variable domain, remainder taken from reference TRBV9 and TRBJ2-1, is DSGVTQTPKHLITATGQRVTLRCSPRSGDLSVYWYQQSLDQGLQFLIQYYNGEERAKGNILERFSAQQFPDLHSELNLSSLELGDSALYFCASSAEVVAGVHEQFFGPGTRLTVL.

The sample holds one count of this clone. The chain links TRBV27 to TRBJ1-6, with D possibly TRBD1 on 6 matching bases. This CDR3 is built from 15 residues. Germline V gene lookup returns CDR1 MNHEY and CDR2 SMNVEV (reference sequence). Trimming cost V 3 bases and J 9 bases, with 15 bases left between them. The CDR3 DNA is TGTGCCAGCAGTTTGGGAACAGGGATGGGTTCACCCCTCCACTTT. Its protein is CASSLGTGMGSPLHF.

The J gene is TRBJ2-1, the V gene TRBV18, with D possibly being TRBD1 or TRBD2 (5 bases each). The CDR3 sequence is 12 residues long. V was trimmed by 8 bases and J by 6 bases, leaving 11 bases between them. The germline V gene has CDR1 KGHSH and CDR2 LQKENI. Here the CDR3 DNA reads TGTGCCAGCAGTTGGGGGAGCAATGAGCAGTTCTTC. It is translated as CASSWGSNEQFF.

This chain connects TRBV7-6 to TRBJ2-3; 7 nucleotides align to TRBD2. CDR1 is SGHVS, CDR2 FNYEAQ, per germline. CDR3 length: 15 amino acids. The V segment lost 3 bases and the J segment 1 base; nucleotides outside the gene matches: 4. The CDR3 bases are TGTGCCAGCAGCTTTACTAGCGCGGGCACAGATACGCAGTATTTT. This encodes CASSFTSAGTDTQYF. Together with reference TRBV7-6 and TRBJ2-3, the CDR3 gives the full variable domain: GAGVSQSPRYKVTKRGQDVALRCDPISGHVSLYWYRQALGQGPEFLTYFNYEAQQDKSGLPNDRFSAERPEGSISTLTIQRTEQRDSAMYRCASSFTSAGTDTQYFGPGTRLTVL.

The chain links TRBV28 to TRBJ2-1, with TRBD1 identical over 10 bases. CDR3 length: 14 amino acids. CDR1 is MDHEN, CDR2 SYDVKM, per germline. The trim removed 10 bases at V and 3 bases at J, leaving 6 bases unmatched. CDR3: CAIWGDRGYNEQFF. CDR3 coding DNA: TGTGCCATCTGGGGGGACAGGGGCTACAATGAGCAGTTCTTC.

As DNA, the CDR3 is TGTGCCAGCAGGGGGTTGAACACTGAAGCTTTCTTT. It encodes CASRGLNTEAFF. This chain uses TRBV28 with TRBJ1-1; D remains unclear. Germline CDR1 and CDR2: MDHEN and SYDVKM. This CDR3 has 12 amino acids. Trimming removed 6 bases from V and 0 bases from J, with 5 bases in between.

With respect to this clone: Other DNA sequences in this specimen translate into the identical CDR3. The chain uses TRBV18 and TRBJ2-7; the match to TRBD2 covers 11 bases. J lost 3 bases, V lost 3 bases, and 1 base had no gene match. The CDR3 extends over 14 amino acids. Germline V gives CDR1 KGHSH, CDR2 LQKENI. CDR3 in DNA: TGTGCCAGCTCACCGGGGACTAGCGGCTACGAGCAGTACTTC. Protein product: CASSPGTSGYEQYF.

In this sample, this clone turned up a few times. DNA of the CDR3: TGTGCCTGGAGTAGTTTGGCTGCTGGAAACACCATATATTTT. This sequence encodes CAWSSLAAGNTIYF. The chain couples TRBV30 to TRBJ1-3; D remains unclear. V shed 2 bases and J shed 2 bases, with 10 bases lying between them. The CDR3 contains 14 residues. Germline CDR1 GTSNPN, CDR2 SVGIG (reference sequence).

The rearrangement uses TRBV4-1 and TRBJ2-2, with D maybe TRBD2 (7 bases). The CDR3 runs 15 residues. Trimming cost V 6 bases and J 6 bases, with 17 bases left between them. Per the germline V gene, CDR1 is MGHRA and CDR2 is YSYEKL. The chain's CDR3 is CASRPTGRGSGELFF. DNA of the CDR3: TGCGCCAGCAGACCCACGGGGAGGGGGTCCGGGGAGCTGTTTTTT.